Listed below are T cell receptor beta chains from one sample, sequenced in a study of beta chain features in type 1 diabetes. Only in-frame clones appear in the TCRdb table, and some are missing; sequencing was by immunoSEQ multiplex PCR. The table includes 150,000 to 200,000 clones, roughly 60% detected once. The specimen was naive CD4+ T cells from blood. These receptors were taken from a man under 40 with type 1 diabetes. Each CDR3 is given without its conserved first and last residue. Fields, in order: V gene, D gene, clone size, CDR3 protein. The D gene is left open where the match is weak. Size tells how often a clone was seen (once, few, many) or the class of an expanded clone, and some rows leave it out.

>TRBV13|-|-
ASIRVGRGYT
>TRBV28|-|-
ASSLLTTTDTQY
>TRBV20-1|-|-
SASPETQY
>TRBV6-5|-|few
ASSYSHGEQY
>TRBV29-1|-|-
SVVPLTGSYEQF
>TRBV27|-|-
ATRRPGGDWETQY
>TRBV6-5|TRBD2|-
ASSSSLGRGRETQY
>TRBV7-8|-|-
ASSLVVTSYNNEQF
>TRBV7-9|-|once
ASSLAGWTDTQY
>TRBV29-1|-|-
SVGYGQGETQY
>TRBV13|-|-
ASSLAASRTEAF
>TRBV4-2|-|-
ASSQLPSGTDTQY
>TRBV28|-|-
ASSPGRGRDTQY
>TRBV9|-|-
ASSVAPAAREQY
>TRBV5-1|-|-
ASSPTGISTDTQY
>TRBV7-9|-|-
ASSPLLSRELF
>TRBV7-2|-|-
ASSPNSNTQY
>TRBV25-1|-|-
ASSDPAGGYTDTQY
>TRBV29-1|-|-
SVKGVEGGYEQY
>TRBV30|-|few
AWKLSGLTRGGYT
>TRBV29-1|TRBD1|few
STRQGANYGYT
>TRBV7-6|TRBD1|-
ASSPLPQGGYGYT
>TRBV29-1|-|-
SVMAAQLTEAF
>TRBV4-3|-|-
ASSEDQGSNQPQH
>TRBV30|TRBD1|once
AWSLGDRRYFQPQH
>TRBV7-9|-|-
ASSLARDALRSV
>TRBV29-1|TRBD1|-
SGGTGEIYEQY
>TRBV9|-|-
ASSVQGEGSSPLH
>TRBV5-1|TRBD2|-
ASSTGLAGRNEQF
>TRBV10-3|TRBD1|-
AISESNRGFSYEQY
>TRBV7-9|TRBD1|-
ASSEGQGVRDTQY
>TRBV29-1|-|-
SVAQGNYGYT